These T cell receptor beta chains were read from a single sample in a study of vaccination and CD4 T cells after COVID-19. TCRdb independently ran MiXCR on the PCR reads; one entry per CDR3 protein. The top ten clones hold around a sixth of a sample with some 14,000 distinct CDR3 sequences, 28% of them seen once. Antigen specificity for these receptors is unknown. The sample taken for sequencing was cultured CD4+ T cells from blood. The receptors originated from a human donor with COVID-19. CDR3s leave out the opening cysteine and the closing phenylalanine or tryptophan. Clone sizes are given selectively: once, few, many, or a class where the clone is expanded.

AASGGVRQETQY | TRBV15 | . | TRBJ2-5
ASSQLAGAQETQY | TRBV7-6 | few | TRBJ2-5
ASSWRLSGNTIY | TRBV19 | . | TRBJ1-3
ASSLGSNSNQPQH | TRBV11-2 | few | TRBJ1-5
ASSLAGAGNTIY | TRBV7-2 | medium-sized | TRBJ1-3
ASNKGGASGAFSTDTQY | TRBV7-6 | . | TRBJ2-3
ATSRRTSGGPDTQY | TRBV15 | . | TRBJ2-3
ASSIDGLTDGYT | TRBV19 | . | TRBJ1-2
SARGSKGQHNTGELF | TRBV20-1 | few | TRBJ2-2
ASSLPGQGDTGELF | TRBV6-1 | few | TRBJ2-2
ASSAGTSGGYEQY | TRBV9 | . | TRBJ2-7
ASSRGQGTYEQY | TRBV6-1 | few | TRBJ2-7
ASGGPGQGSFGYT | TRBV6-1 | large | TRBJ1-2
AISVGTGGSNTQY | TRBV10-3 | . | TRBJ2-3